This T cell receptor (beta chain) was found in a study of post-analysis software for immune sequencing data. In the study overall: The cohort encompassed relapsing-remitting, secondary progressive and progressive-relapsing multiple sclerosis disease courses. Study-wide results and caveats: Those with multiple sclerosis, the patient group, showed significantly lower normalized Chao1 diversity than controls. Controls had lower frequencies than patients of roughly five TRBV segments, which included TRBV5-6, TRBV5-1 and TRBV20-1.

As concerns this clonotype: What it binds is not known.

V was pared by 1 base and J by 4 bases, with 8 bases between. The CDR3 runs to 13 residues. Germline CDR1 reads SGHAT; CDR2 reads FQNNGV. Each TCR beta cDNA library carried unique molecular identifiers. Roughly 450,000 cDNA molecules were recovered from an input of about 1 to 10 million T cells. From the PCR reads, TCRdb called clonotypes with MiXCR, one entry per CDR3 protein. The sample records roughly 400,000 distinct CDR3 sequences, 30% to 40% being singletons. The sequenced sample consisted of blood. The receptor was isolated from a girl aged 2-10 years with multiple sclerosis. This chain links TRBV11-2 with TRBJ2-7, with no clear D. CDR3: CASSLGTQYEQYF. CDR3 coding DNA: TGTGCCAGCAGCTTAGGTACCCAATACGAGCAGTACTTC. Filled out from reference TRBV11-2 and TRBJ2-7, the complete variable domain reads EAGVAQSPRYKIIEKRQSVAFWCNPISGHATLYWYQQILGQGPKLLIQFQNNGVVDDSQLPKDRFSAERLKGVDSTLKIQPAKLEDSAVYLCASSLGTQYEQYFGPGTRLTVT.